This TCR beta chain appears in the sequencing data of a study of T-cell reconstitution after alpha-beta-depleted transplantation in children. A remark on this clonotype: What it binds is not known.

Unique molecular identifiers were incorporated into the prepared TCRbeta library. Using its own MiXCR run on the PCR reads, TCRdb lists one record per CDR3 protein. The table has over 150,000 distinct CDR3 sequences, about 6.6% seen once. Findings and limits, study-wide: Reported findings indicate that, about two months after transplant, alpha-beta T cells came from several hundred expanded clones, which were derived from non-depleted graft cells.

This CDR3 is 14 amino acids long. V lost 3 bases to trimming and J lost 7 bases, with 13 bases between them. Germline CDR1 is SGHVS and CDR2 is FNYEAQ. This TCR derives from a boy aged 2 to 10 with acute lymphoblastic leukemia, due to receive a stem cell transplant. The source material was PBMCs, sampled before TCRalphabeta/CD19-depleted stem cell transplant. V usage is TRBV7-6 and J usage is TRBJ1-5; D gene unclear. CDR3 protein: CASSFSGNGQPQHF. The CDR3, as DNA: TGTGCCAGCAGCTTTTCGGGGAACGGCCAGCCCCAGCATTTT.